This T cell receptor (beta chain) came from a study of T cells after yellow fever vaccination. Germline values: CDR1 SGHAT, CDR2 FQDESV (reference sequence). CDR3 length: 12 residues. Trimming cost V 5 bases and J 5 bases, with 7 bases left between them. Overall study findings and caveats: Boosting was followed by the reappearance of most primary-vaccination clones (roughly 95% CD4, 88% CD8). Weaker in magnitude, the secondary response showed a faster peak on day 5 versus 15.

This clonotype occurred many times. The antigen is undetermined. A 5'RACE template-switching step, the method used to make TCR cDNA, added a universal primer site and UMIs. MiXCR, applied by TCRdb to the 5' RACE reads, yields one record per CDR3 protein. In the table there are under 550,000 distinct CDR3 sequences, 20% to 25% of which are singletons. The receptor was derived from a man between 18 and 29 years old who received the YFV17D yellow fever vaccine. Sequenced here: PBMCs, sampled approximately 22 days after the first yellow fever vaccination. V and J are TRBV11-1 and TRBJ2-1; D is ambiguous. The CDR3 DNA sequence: TGTGCCAGCAGCCGAGGAGACAATGAGCAGTTCTTC. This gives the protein CASSRGDNEQFF.